These 31 T cell receptor beta chains were sequenced from one sample in a study of response to subunit inactivated influenza vaccine (dated by TCRdb to the late 2010s). The library was built by means of RT-PCR. Sequenced on an Illumina HiSeq 2500. The public reads were reanalyzed by TCRdb: fastp trimming at Q25, MiXCR alignment, in-frame beta chains only. Rows with a matching CDR3 protein are joined into one entry that keeps the most common DNA and genes. The sample table shows fewer than 550,000 distinct CDR3 sequences, and 25% are seen once. In total, the top ten clones hold under 2.5% of the sample. The sequencing used CD4+ T cells sorted from PBMCs, collected 5 to 6 days after vaccination. These receptors all come from a man over 45 who received an inactivated influenza vaccine. Donor details come from another sample of the same person, matched by shared clones.

The chain recombines TRBV20-1 with TRBJ1-1; maybe TRBD1 (6 bases). The CDR3 contains 11 residues. The germline CDR1 and CDR2 sequences are DFQATT and SNEGSKA (reference sequence). The CDR3 nucleotides read TGCAGGGGTAGGGGGGGGGTCGGAGCTTTCTTT. Translating gives CRGRGGVGAFF.

This clonotype was recorded a few times. This sequence joins TRBV19 and TRBJ2-5; tentative D call: TRBD1 (6 bases). V lost 3 bases and J 5 bases, leaving 7 bases between the germline ends. The CDR3 totals 12 residues. Germline CDR1 is LNHDA and CDR2 is SQIVND (reference sequence). CDR3 DNA sequence: TGTGCCAGTAGTATCAGGGGTGAGACCCAGTACTTC. As protein: CASSIRGETQYF.

The chain recombines TRBV7-8 with TRBJ1-1, with 8 bases lining up with TRBD1. The CDR3 is 13 residues long. Germline loops: CDR1 SGHVS, CDR2 FQNEAQ. V trimming: 7 bases; J trimming: 10 bases; junction bases outside the gene matches: 11. The CDR3 protein is CASIPRGTGPAFF. CDR3 coding DNA: TGTGCCAGCATCCCGCGGGGGACAGGCCCAGCTTTCTTT.

This clonotype has more than one count but fewer than ten. The chain uses TRBV28 and TRBJ2-3, with a possible D match to TRBD1 (5 bases). Germline loops: CDR1 MDHEN, CDR2 SYDVKM. Trimming pared 5 bases from V and 10 bases from J, leaving 22 bases between. The CDR3 runs 15 residues. CDR3 bases: TGTGCCAGCAGTCCCCAATCTTGGCCCATACAGGCGCAGTATTTT. This sequence encodes CASSPQSWPIQAQYF. The full variable domain, rest sourced from reference TRBV28 and TRBJ2-3, is DVKVTQSSRYLVKRTGEKVFLECVQDMDHENMFWYRQDPGLGLRLIYFSYDVKMKEKGDIPEGYSVSREKKERFSLILESASTNQTSMYLCASSPQSWPIQAQYFGPGTRLTVL.

CDR3: CASSLMAGGLGEQFF. As DNA, the CDR3 is TGTGCCAGCAGCTTAATGGCGGGAGGGCTGGGGGAGCAGTTCTTC. The chain links TRBV7-3 to TRBJ2-1, with 9 bases aligning to TRBD2. The CDR3 has 15 amino acids. The junction had 8 bases not matched to a gene; V was cut back by 1 base and J by 10 bases. CDR1 is SGHTA, CDR2 FQGTGA, per germline.

This clonotype has a single count. The chain couples TRBV4-2 to TRBJ2-7, with D tentatively TRBD1 or TRBD2 (5 bases each). Germline lookup yields CDR1 LGHNA and CDR2 YNFKEQ. Trimming pared 2 bases from V and 2 bases from J, leaving 13 bases between. This CDR3 has 15 amino acids. The CDR3 loop is CASSQPGGDTYEQYF. The CDR3 nucleotides are TGTGCCAGCAGCCAACCTGGGGGAGATACCTACGAGCAGTACTTC.

The chain employs TRBV5-1 and TRBJ2-3; 7 nucleotides align to TRBD1. This CDR3 has 15 amino acids. Germline loops: CDR1 SGHRS, CDR2 YFSETQ. V trimming: 4 bases; J trimming: 2 bases; junction bases outside the gene matches: 7. The CDR3 bases are TGCGCCAGCAGCGCCGATGGGACAGCCACAGATACGCAGTATTTT. Translated: CASSADGTATDTQYF.

The chain has TRBV29-1 and TRBJ1-1; TRBD1 aligns across 10 bases. This CDR3 comprises 13 residues. Germline values: CDR1 SQVTM, CDR2 ANQGSEA. With V trimmed by 6 bases and J by 4 bases, 5 bases remained unmatched. The CDR3 loop reads CSVHRTGGTEAFF. The CDR3 region has the DNA TGCAGCGTCCACCGGACAGGGGGCACTGAAGCTTTCTTT.

The chain couples TRBV28 to TRBJ2-3; D possibly uses TRBD1 or TRBD2 (5 bases each). The V gene's germline CDR1 is MDHEN and CDR2 SYDVKM. V dropped 3 bases and J dropped 2 bases, with 12 bases sitting between them. The CDR3 extends over 15 amino acids. The CDR3 DNA reads as TGTGCCAGCAGTTTGGGGGACCGTAACACAGATACGCAGTATTTT. It specifies CASSLGDRNTDTQYF.

V gene TRBV7-2 combines with J gene TRBJ2-3; D possibly corresponds to TRBD2 (5 bases). Deletions cut 4 bases from V and 2 bases from J, with 13 bases between. CDR1 is SGHTA, CDR2 FQGNSA, per germline. This CDR3 contains 15 residues. The CDR3 sequence: CASSSVSGYTDTQYF. The CDR3 DNA reads as TGTGCCAGCAGCTCCGTCAGCGGATACACAGATACGCAGTATTTT. The full variable domain, its missing parts supplied by reference TRBV7-2 and TRBJ2-3, is GAGVSQSPSNKVTEKGKDVELRCDPISGHTALYWYRQSLGQGLEFLIYFQGNSAPDKSGLPSDRFSAERTGGSVSTLTIQRTQQEDSAVYLCASSSVSGYTDTQYFGPGTRLTVL.

The V and J genes are TRBV30 and TRBJ1-6, with D unresolved. This CDR3 contains 11 residues. In germline, CDR1 is GTSNPN, CDR2 SVGIG (reference sequence). V lost 2 bases to trimming and J lost 14 bases, with 10 bases between them. CDR3 nucleotides: TGTGCCTGGAGTCGCGGTCAGACCCTCCACTTT. Its translation: CAWSRGQTLHF. The variable domain in full, with the rest retrieved from reference TRBV30 and TRBJ1-6, is SQTIHQWPATLVQPVGSPLSLECTVEGTSNPNLYWYRQAAGRGLQLLFYSVGIGQISSEVPQNLSASRPQDRQFILSSKKLLLSDSGFYLCAWSRGQTLHFGNGTRLTVT.

This clonotype was counted only a few times. The V gene is TRBV29-1, the J gene TRBJ2-6; maybe TRBD1 (5 bases). Germline CDR1 and CDR2: SQVTM and ANQGSEA. This CDR3 is built from 18 residues. V was shortened by 0 bases and J by 1 base, with 16 bases between the two germline ends. The CDR3 sequence: CSVEDRQGPYSGANVLTF. The CDR3, as DNA: TGCAGCGTTGAAGATCGGCAGGGCCCCTATTCTGGGGCCAACGTCCTGACTTTC.

The rearrangement uses TRBV20-1 and TRBJ2-1, with 7 bases identical to TRBD2. This CDR3 has 12 amino acids. Trimming at V came to 5 bases and at J to 6 bases, leaving 4 bases not matched to a gene. Germline V lookup: CDR1 DFQATT, CDR2 SNEGSKA (reference sequence). The CDR3 nucleotides are TGCAGTGCTCCCGGGACTATCAATGAGCAGTTCTTC. Protein sequence: CSAPGTINEQFF.

The chain carries TRBV5-5 and TRBJ2-3, with D perhaps TRBD1 or TRBD2 (5 bases each). Per the germline V gene, CDR1 is SGHKS and CDR2 is YYEKEE (reference sequence). Trimming pared 4 bases from V and 3 bases from J, leaving 12 bases between. The CDR3 spans 14 residues. In DNA form, the CDR3 reads TGTGCCAGCAGCATGGCGTGGGGGACAGATACGCAGTATTTT. Translated: CASSMAWGTDTQYF.

This rearrangement joins TRBV12-3 or TRBV12-4 to TRBJ2-5; weak D call: TRBD2 (5 bases). V lost 4 bases and J 0 bases, leaving 12 bases between the germline ends. The CDR3 loop spans 15 amino acids. The CDR3 region is CASSSNFGNQETQYF. CDR3 sequence (DNA): TGTGCCAGCAGTTCGAATTTCGGGAACCAAGAGACCCAGTACTTC.

The CDR3 sequence is CSARDGGRLADYNEQFF. Written as DNA, the CDR3 is TGCAGTGCTAGAGATGGTGGCCGGCTAGCGGACTACAATGAGCAGTTCTTC. This rearrangement joins TRBV20-1 to TRBJ2-1; 7 bases line up with TRBD2. Germline V gene data show CDR1 as DFQATT and CDR2 as SNEGSKA (reference sequence). The ends lost 0 bases at V and 3 bases at J; junction bases unmatched: 11. The CDR3 spans 17 residues.

V usage is TRBV15 and J usage is TRBJ1-4; D ambiguous. CDR1 LNHNV and CDR2 YYDKDF come from the germline V gene (reference sequence). Trimming took 0 bases from V and 8 from J, leaving 16 bases between them. This CDR3 has 16 residues. CDR3 protein: CATSRDRNGPYEKLFF. In nucleotides, the CDR3 is TGTGCCACCAGCAGAGATCGCAACGGACCCTACGAAAAACTGTTTTTT.

This clonotype has only a few counts. The gene calls are TRBV2 and TRBJ1-1; D not resolved. Germline loops: CDR1 SNHLY, CDR2 FYNNEI. V lost 2 bases and J lost 0, with 7 bases in between. CDR3 length: 14 residues. The CDR3 sequence: CASSELILNTEAFF. The CDR3 bases are TGTGCCAGCAGTGAATTGATTCTGAACACTGAAGCTTTCTTT.

This clonotype was counted between two and nine times. This chain uses TRBV7-9 with TRBJ1-6, with D maybe TRBD1 (6 bases). Germline V gene sequence: CDR1 SEHNR, CDR2 FQNEAQ (reference sequence). The CDR3 consists of 16 residues. Trimming removed 6 bases at V and 8 bases at J, with 20 bases between. The chain's CDR3 is CASRYKRRGRDSPLHF. The DNA for the CDR3 is TGTGCCAGCAGATATAAAAGGCGGGGGCGAGATTCACCCCTCCACTTT.

This clonotype was seen at least ten times. The rearrangement uses TRBV20-1 and TRBJ2-7; the D gene is possibly TRBD2 (6 bases). The CDR3 has 12 amino acids. CDR1 is DFQATT and CDR2 is SNEGSKA in the germline V gene (reference sequence). Trimming removed 5 bases at V and 3 bases at J, with 11 bases between. CDR3 nucleotides: TGCAGTGCTGAGGCGGGGAGCTACGAGCAGTACTTC. Encoded protein: CSAEAGSYEQYF.

CDR3 DNA sequence: TGCGCCAGCAGCCAGAAGTCAGGGGGACCAGAGACCCAGTACTTC. Its translation is CASSQKSGGPETQYF. V is TRBV4-3 and J is TRBJ2-5; 7 nucleotides agree with TRBD1. The V gene's germline CDR1 is LGHNA and CDR2 YSLEER. Losses at the gene ends were 3 bases for V and 4 bases for J; bases not matched to a gene: 8. The CDR3 sequence is 15 residues long.

This clonotype was seen at least ten times. This sequence joins TRBV5-5 and TRBJ1-1; D ambiguous. This CDR3 has 17 residues. Germline V gene data show CDR1 as SGHKS and CDR2 as YYEKEE (reference sequence). V lost 0 bases and J lost 0, with 15 bases in between. CDR3 DNA: TGTGCCAGCAGCTTGGCCCTATCCAATCTGCTGAACACTGAAGCTTTCTTT. This translates into CASSLALSNLLNTEAFF.

This clonotype came up a few times. The V call is TRBV7-2, the J call TRBJ2-5; no firm D call. The germline gives CDR1 SGHTA, CDR2 FQGNSA. CDR3 length equals 14 residues. Trimming stripped 1 base from V and 5 bases from J, with 11 bases between. The CDR3 DNA sequence: TGTGCCAGCAGCTTAGGAACCAGGAGTGAGACCCAGTACTTC. It yields the protein CASSLGTRSETQYF. The full variable domain, completed using reference TRBV7-2 and TRBJ2-5, is GAGVSQSPSNKVTEKGKDVELRCDPISGHTALYWYRQSLGQGLEFLIYFQGNSAPDKSGLPSDRFSAERTGGSVSTLTIQRTQQEDSAVYLCASSLGTRSETQYFGPGTRLLVL.

The chain recombines TRBV10-3 with TRBJ2-5; D possibly corresponds to TRBD1 (6 bases). Germline V CDR1 and CDR2: ENHRY, SYGVKD. Trimming took 2 bases from V and 4 from J, leaving 20 bases between them. CDR3 size: 17 residues. DNA of the CDR3: TGTGCCATCAGTGAGACGAGCCCCAGGGGCGCGGGAGAGACCCAGTACTTC. It specifies CAISETSPRGAGETQYF.

The chain uses TRBV19 and TRBJ2-2; D tentatively reads TRBD1 or TRBD2 (5 bases each). CDR1 is LNHDA, CDR2 SQIVND, per germline (reference sequence). Trimming cost V 11 bases and J 6 bases, with 19 bases left between them. This CDR3 has 14 residues. The CDR3 bases are TGTGCCGCTAGGGACGCTGGGTACTCCGGGGAGCTGTTTTTT. It specifies CAARDAGYSGELFF.

Only a few counts were recorded for this clonotype. The chain carries TRBV5-1 and TRBJ1-1; possibly TRBD1 for D (5 bases). V lost 0 bases and J 0 bases, leaving 12 bases between the germline ends. This CDR3 spans 16 amino acids. Germline values: CDR1 SGHRS, CDR2 YFSETQ. DNA of the CDR3: TGCGCCAGCAGCTTGGAAGGTCAGGGCATGAACACTGAAGCTTTCTTT. This translates into CASSLEGQGMNTEAFF.

The chain employs TRBV20-1 and TRBJ1-5; 9 bases agree with TRBD1. There are 16 residues in the CDR3. V shed 0 bases, J shed 2 bases, and the junction held 5 bases outside the gene matches. CDR1 is DFQATT and CDR2 is SNEGSKA in the germline V gene (reference sequence). The CDR3 here is CSARDGTGSRNQPQHF. Here the CDR3 DNA reads TGCAGTGCTAGAGATGGGACAGGGAGTCGCAATCAGCCCCAGCATTTT.

The J gene is TRBJ2-2, the V gene TRBV28; D is uncertain. The CDR3 contains 15 residues. Trimming left V 3 bases short and J 1 base short, with 9 bases between. Germline V gene data show CDR1 as MDHEN and CDR2 as SYDVKM. CDR3 amino acids: CASSFRLGNTGELFF. The DNA for the CDR3 is TGTGCCAGCAGTTTTAGGCTGGGGAACACCGGGGAGCTGTTTTTT. The full variable domain, with the rest looked up from reference TRBV28 and TRBJ2-2, is DVKVTQSSRYLVKRTGEKVFLECVQDMDHENMFWYRQDPGLGLRLIYFSYDVKMKEKGDIPEGYSVSREKKERFSLILESASTNQTSMYLCASSFRLGNTGELFFGEGSRLTVL.

This clonotype showed up many times. The chain combines TRBV20-1 with TRBJ1-3, with 7 bases fitting TRBD1. The CDR3 extends over 14 amino acids. Germline CDR1 is DFQATT and CDR2 is SNEGSKA (reference sequence). Trimming cost V 6 bases and J 7 bases; bases outside gene matches: 12. The CDR3 DNA follows: TGCAGTGCCCCCGTGAACAGGGGACGGAACACCATATATTTT. Amino acid sequence: CSAPVNRGRNTIYF.

The rearrangement joins TRBV5-1 to TRBJ2-7, with 12 bases matching TRBD2. The CDR3 extends over 15 amino acids. Germline lookup yields CDR1 SGHRS and CDR2 YFSETQ. Trimming removed 4 bases from V and 5 bases from J; junction bases left unmatched: 7. CDR3 coding DNA: TGCGCCAGCAGCCCGAGGACTAGCGGGGTCGACGAGCAGTACTTC. The encoded protein is CASSPRTSGVDEQYF. Full variable domain (rest looked up from reference TRBV5-1 and TRBJ2-7): KAGVTQTPRYLIKTRGQQVTLSCSPISGHRSVSWYQQTPGQGLQFLFEYFSETQRNKGNFPGRFSGRQFSNSRSEMNVSTLELGDSALYLCASSPRTSGVDEQYFGPGTRLTVT.

The rearrangement links TRBV11-2 to TRBJ2-5; D remains ambiguous. The CDR3 extends over 13 amino acids. Trimming pared 2 bases from V and 5 bases from J, leaving 9 bases between. From germline, CDR1 is SGHAT and CDR2 FQNNGV. CDR3 protein: CASSLSRIETQYF. The CDR3 nucleotides read TGTGCCAGCAGCTTATCTAGGATTGAGACCCAGTACTTC.